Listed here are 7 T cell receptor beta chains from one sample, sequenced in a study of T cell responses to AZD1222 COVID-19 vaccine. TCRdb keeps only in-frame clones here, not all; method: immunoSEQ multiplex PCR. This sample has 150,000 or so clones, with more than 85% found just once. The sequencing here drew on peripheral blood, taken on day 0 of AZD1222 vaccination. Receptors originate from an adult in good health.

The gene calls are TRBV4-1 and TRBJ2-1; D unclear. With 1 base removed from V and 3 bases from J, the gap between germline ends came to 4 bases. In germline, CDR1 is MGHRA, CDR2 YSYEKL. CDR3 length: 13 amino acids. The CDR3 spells CASSQGVYNEQFF. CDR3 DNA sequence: TGCGCCAGCAGCCAAGGGGTCTACAATGAGCAGTTCTTC.

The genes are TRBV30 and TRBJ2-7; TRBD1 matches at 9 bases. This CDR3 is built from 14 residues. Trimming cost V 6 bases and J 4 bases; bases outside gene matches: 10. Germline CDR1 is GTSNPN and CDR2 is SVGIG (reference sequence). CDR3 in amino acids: CACYSDRGPYEQYF. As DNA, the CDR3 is TGTGCCTGCTACTCGGACAGGGGTCCATACGAGCAGTACTTC.

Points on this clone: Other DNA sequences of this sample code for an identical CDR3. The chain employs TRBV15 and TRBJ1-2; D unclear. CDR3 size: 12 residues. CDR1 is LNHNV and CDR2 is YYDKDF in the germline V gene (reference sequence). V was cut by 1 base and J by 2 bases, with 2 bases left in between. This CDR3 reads CATSRGNYGYTF. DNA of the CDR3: TGTGCCACCAGCAGAGGAAACTATGGCTACACCTTC.

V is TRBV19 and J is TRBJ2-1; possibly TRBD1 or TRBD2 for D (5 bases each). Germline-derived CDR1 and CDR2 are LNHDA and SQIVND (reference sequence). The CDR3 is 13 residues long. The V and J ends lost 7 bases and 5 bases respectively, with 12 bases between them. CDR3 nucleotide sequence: TGTGCCAGTACTTTGGGACCGAACAATGAGCAGTTCTTC. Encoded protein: CASTLGPNNEQFF.

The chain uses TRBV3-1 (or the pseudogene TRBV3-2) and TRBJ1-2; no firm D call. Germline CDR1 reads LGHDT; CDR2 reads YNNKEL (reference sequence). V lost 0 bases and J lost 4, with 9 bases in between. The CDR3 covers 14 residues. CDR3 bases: TGTGCCAGCAGCCAAGATCGGGAAGGCTATGGCTACACCTTC. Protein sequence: CASSQDREGYGYTF.

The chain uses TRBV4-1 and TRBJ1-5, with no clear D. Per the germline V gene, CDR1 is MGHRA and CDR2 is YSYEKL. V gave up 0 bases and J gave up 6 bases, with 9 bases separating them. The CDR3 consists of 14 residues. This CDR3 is CASSQDLKLQPQHF. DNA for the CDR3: TGCGCCAGCAGCCAAGATCTTAAACTTCAGCCCCAGCATTTT.

The chain's CDR3 is CASTGIGNTEAFF. DNA of the CDR3: TGTGCCAGCACGGGGATAGGGAACACTGAAGCTTTCTTT. The V call is TRBV6-5, the J call TRBJ1-1; D is unclear. The CDR3 extends over 13 amino acids. V was trimmed by 7 bases and J by 1 base, leaving 10 bases between them. Germline CDR1 and CDR2: MNHEY and SVGAGI.